The clone carrying this T cell receptor (beta chain) was found many times. Its antigen is not known. Germline CDR1 and CDR2: GTSNPN and SVGIG (reference sequence). V dropped 5 bases and J dropped 5 bases, with 9 bases sitting between them. This CDR3 has 11 residues. The entry originates in a study of Graves' ophthalmopathy and Graves' hyperthyroidism. Study-level findings and limits: Using 13 signatures, a model distinguished ophthalmopathy from stable hyperthyroidism, reaching roughly 90% sensitivity and about 81% specificity. The model predicted ophthalmopathy progression with more than 70% sensitivity and under 75% specificity. In blood appeared most of the expanded thyroid clonotypes whose frequency exceeded 0.001.

RNA transcripts were the template, and TCR beta CDR3 regions were amplified from them. HTBI-primed RT-PCR formed the first round, and a multiplex PCR formed the second. TCRdb itself ran the multiplex PCR reads through MiXCR, one entry per CDR3 protein. The sample yields about 1.1 million distinct CDR3 sequences, about 35% seen once. The specimen sequenced was peripheral blood or thyroid tissue (not recorded which). The sequence was collected from an adult man with Graves' hyperthyroidism. This chain joins TRBV30 and TRBJ1-2; no clear D gene. The DNA for the CDR3 is TGTGCCTGGGCTCCCCAATATGGCTACACCTTC. It is translated as CAWAPQYGYTF.